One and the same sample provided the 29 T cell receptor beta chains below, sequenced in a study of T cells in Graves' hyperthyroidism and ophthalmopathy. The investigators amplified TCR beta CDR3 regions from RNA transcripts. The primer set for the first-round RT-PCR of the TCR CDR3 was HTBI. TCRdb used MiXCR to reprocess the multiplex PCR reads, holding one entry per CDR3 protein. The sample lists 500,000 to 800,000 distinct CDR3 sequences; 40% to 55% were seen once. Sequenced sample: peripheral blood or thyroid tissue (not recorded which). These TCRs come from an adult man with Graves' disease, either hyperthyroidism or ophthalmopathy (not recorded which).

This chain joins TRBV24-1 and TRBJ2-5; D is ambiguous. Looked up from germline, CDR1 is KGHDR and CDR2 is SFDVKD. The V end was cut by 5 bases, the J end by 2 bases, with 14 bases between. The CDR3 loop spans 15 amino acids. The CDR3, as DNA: TGTGCCACCAGTGCCCCCGTCTGGGGACAAGAGACCCAGTACTTC. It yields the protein CATSAPVWGQETQYF.

CDR3 nucleotides: TGTGCCAGCAGCGCTAGGACAGGGAGCACAGATACGCAGTATTTT. Residues: CASSARTGSTDTQYF. This chain uses TRBV7-9 with TRBJ2-3, with TRBD1 matching over 8 bases. The CDR3 extends over 15 amino acids. V shed 5 bases, J shed 0 bases, and the junction held 4 bases outside the gene matches. Germline lookup yields CDR1 SEHNR and CDR2 FQNEAQ (reference sequence).

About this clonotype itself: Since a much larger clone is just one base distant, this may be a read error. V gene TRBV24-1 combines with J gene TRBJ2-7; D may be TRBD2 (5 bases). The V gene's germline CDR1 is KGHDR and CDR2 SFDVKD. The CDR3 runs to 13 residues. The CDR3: CATSDSGTYKQYF. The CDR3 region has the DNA TGTGCCACCAGTGATAGCGGAACCTACAAGCAGTACTTC.

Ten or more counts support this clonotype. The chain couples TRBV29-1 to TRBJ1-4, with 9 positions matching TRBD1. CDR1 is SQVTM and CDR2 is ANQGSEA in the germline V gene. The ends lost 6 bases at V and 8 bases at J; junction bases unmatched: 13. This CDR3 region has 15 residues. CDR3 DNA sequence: TGCAGCGTCGTCCCCCGGGACAGGGAAAGCGAAAAACTGTTTTTT. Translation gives CSVVPRDRESEKLFF.

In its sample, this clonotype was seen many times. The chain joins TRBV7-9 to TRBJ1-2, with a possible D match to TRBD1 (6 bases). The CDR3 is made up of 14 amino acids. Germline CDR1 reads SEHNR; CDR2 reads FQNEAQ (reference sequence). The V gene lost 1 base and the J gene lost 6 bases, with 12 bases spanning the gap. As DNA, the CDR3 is TGTGCCAGCAGCTTAGGCAGGGGTTTCGATGGCTACACCTTC. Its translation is CASSLGRGFDGYTF.

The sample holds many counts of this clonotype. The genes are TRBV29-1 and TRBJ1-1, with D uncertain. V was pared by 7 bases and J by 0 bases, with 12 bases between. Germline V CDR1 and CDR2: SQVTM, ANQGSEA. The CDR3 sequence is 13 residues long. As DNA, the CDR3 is TGCAGCGGGACCGACGACTTGAACACTGAAGCTTTCTTT. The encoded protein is CSGTDDLNTEAFF. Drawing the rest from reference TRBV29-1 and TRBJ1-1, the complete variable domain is SAVISQKPSRDICQRGTSLTIQCQVDSQVTMMFWYRQQPGQSLTLIATANQGSEATYESGFVIDKFPISRPNLTFSTLTVSNMSPEDSSIYLCSGTDDLNTEAFFGQGTRLTVV.

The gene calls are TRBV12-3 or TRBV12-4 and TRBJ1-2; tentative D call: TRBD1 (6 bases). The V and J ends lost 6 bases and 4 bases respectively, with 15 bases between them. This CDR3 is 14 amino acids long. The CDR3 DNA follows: TGTGCCAGCAGCAACCGACAGGCCCTCTATGGCTACACCTTC. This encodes CASSNRQALYGYTF.

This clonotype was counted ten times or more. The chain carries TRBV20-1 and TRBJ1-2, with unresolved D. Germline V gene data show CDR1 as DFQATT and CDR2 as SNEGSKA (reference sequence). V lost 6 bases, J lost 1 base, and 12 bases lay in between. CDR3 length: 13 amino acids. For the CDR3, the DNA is TGCAGTGCAAGACCACCCCTTAACTATGGCTACACCTTC. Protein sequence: CSARPPLNYGYTF.

The CDR3 DNA follows: TGCAGCCCCGCAGGGGGCGCGGGGGAGACCCAGTACTTC. Protein sequence: CSPAGGAGETQYF. The J gene is TRBJ2-5, the V gene TRBV29-1, with TRBD1 matching 8 bases. Germline V gives CDR1 SQVTM, CDR2 ANQGSEA. The CDR3 contains 13 residues. V gave up 8 bases and J gave up 5 bases; unmatched junction bases: 10.

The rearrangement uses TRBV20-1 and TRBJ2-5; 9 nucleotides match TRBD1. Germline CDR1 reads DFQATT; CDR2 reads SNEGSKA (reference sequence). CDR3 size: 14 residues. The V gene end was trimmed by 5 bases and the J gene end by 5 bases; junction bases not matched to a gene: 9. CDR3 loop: CSAQRQGGGETQYF. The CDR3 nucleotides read TGCAGTGCTCAAAGACAGGGGGGTGGGGAGACCCAGTACTTC.

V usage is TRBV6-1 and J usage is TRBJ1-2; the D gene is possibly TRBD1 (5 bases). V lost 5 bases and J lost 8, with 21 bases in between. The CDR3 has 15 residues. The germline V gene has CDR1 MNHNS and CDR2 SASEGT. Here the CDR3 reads CASSPGLAGVGGYTF. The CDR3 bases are TGTGCCAGCAGTCCGGGACTAGCGGGGGTGGGAGGCTACACCTTC.

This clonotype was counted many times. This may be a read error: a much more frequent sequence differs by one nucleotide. DNA for the CDR3: TGTGCCATCAGTGACAGGGATCAGCCCCAGCATTTT. As protein: CAISDRDQPQHF. This chain uses TRBV10-3 with TRBJ1-5; D perhaps matches TRBD1 (5 bases). The CDR3 runs to 12 residues. Per germline, CDR1 ENHRY and CDR2 SYGVKD. Trimming shortened V by 3 bases and J by 5 bases, and 5 bases separated the two germline ends.

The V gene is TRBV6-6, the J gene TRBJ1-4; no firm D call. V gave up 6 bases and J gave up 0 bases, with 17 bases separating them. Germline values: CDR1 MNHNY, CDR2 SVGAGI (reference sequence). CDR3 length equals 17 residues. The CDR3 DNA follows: TGTGCCAGCAGCAGCCTCGGCTCAAGGACAACTAATGAAAAACTGTTTTTT. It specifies CASSSLGSRTTNEKLFF.

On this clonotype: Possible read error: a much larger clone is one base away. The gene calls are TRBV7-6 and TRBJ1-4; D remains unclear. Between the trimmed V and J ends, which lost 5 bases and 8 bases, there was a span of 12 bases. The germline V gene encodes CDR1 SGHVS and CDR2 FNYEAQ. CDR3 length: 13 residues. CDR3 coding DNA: TGTGCCAGCAGCGCCCCGGACGACGAAAAACTGTTTTTT. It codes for CASSAPDDEKLFF.

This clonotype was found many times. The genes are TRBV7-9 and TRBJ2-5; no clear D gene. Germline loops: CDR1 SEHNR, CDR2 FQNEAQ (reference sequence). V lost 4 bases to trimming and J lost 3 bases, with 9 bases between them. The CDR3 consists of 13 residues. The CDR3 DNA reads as TGTGCCAGCAGCTCGGTGGGGAAAGAGACCCAGTACTTC. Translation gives CASSSVGKETQYF.

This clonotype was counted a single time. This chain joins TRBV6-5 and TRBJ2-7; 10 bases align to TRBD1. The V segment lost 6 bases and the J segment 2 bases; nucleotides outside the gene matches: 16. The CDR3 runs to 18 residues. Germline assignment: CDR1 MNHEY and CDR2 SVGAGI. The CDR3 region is CASSQDEETGGPTYEQYF. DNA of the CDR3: TGTGCCAGCAGCCAAGATGAGGAGACAGGGGGCCCAACCTACGAGCAGTACTTC.

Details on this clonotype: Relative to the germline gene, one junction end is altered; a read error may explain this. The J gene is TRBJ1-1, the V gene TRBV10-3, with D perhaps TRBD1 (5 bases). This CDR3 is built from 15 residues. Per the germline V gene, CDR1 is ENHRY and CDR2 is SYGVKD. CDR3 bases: TGTACCATCAGTGAAGTCCAGGGAATGAACACTGAAGCTTTCTTT. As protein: CTISEVQGMNTEAFF.

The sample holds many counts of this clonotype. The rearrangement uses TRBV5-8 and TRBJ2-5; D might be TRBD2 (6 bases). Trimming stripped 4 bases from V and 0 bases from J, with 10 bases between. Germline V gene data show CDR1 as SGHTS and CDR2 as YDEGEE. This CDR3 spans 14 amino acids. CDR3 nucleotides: TGTGCCAGCAGCGGGGGGACTCACCAAGAGACCCAGTACTTC. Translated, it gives CASSGGTHQETQYF.

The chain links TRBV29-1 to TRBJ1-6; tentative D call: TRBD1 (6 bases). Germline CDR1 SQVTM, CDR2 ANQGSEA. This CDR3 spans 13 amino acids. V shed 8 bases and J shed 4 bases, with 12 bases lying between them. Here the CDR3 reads CSLGQGYNSPLHF. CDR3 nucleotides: TGCAGCTTAGGCCAGGGGTATAATTCACCCCTCCACTTT.

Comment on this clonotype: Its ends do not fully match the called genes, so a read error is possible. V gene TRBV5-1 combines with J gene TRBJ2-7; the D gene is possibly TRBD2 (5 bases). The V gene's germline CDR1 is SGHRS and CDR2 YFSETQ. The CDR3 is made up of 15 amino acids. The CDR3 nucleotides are TGTGCCAGCAGCTTGGCCGGGATCAGCTCCTACGAGCAGTACTTC. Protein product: CASSLAGISSYEQYF.

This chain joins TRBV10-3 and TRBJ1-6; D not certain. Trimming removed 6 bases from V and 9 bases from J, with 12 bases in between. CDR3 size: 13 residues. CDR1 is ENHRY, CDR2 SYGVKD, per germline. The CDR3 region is CAIRPGFGSPLHF. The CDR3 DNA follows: TGTGCCATCAGACCGGGCTTTGGTTCACCCCTCCACTTT.

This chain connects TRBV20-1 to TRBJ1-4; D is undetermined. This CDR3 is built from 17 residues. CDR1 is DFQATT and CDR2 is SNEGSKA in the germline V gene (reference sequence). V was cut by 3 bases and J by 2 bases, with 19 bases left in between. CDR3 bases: TGCAGTGCTAGGGATAGTGAGCGCGGGTCTACTAATGAAAAACTGTTTTTT. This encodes CSARDSERGSTNEKLFF.

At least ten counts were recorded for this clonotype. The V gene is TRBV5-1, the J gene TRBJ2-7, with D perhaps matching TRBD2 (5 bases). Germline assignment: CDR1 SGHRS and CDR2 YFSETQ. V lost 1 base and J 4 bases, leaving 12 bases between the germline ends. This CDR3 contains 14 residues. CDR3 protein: CASSLSGLPYEQYF. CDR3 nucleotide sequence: TGCGCCAGCAGCTTGTCCGGACTGCCTTACGAGCAGTACTTC.

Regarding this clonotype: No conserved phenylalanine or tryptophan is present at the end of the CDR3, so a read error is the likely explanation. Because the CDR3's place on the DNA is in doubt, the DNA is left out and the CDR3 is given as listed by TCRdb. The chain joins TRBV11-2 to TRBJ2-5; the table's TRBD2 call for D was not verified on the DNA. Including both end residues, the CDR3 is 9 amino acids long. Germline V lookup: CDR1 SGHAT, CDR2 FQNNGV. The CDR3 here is CASSIRLAG.

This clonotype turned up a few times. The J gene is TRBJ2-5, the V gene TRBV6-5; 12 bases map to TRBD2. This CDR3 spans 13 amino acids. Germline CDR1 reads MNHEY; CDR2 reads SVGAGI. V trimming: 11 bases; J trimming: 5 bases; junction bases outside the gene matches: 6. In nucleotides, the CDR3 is TGTGCCTGCTGGACTAGCGGGGCGGAGACCCAGTACTTC. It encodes CACWTSGAETQYF.

CDR3 protein: CSARPGTPNGYTF. As DNA, the CDR3 is TGCAGTGCTAGGCCCGGGACACCAAACGGCTACACCTTC. The chain is built from TRBV20-1 and TRBJ1-2, with TRBD1 as a possible D gene (6 bases). CDR3 length: 13 residues. V lost 3 bases and J 8 bases, leaving 16 bases between the germline ends. Germline V gene sequence: CDR1 DFQATT, CDR2 SNEGSKA (reference sequence).

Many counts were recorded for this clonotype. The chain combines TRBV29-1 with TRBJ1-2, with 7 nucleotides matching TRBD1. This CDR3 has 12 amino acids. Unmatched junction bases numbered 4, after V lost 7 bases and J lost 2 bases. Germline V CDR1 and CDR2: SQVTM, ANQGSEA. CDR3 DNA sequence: TGCAGCGCCGGGACAGCGAACTATGGCTACACCTTC. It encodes CSAGTANYGYTF.

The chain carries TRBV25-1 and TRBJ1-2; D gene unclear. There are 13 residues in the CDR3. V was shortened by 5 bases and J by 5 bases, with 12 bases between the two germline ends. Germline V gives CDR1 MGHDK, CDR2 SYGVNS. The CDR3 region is CASSLLELYGYTF. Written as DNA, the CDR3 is TGTGCCAGCAGTTTATTGGAGTTGTATGGCTACACCTTC.

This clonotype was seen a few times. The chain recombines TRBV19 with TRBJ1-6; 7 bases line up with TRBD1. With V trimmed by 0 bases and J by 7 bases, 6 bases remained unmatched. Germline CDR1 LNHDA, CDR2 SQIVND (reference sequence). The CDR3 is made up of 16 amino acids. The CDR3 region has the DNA TGTGCCAGTAGTATAGATCCGGGACAGAAGAATTCACCCCTCCACTTT. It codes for CASSIDPGQKNSPLHF.